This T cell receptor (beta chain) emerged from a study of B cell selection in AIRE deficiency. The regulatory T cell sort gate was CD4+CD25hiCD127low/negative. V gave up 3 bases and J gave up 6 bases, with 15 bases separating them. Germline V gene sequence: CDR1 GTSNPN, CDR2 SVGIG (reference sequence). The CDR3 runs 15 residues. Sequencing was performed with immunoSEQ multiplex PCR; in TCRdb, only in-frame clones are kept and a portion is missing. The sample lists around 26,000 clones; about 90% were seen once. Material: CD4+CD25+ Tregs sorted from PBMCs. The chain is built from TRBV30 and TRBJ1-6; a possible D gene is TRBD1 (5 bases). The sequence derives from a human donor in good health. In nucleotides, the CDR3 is TGTGCCTGGAGACCTGCCGGGGACGGTAATTCACCCCTCCACTTT. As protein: CAWRPAGDGNSPLHF.